Listed here is a single TCR beta chain. These data originate in a study of blood T cell repertoires in COVID-19. TCRdb's table, derived via immunoSEQ multiplex PCR, lists solely in-frame clones and lacks some. The profile covers some 64,000 clones, with more than 60% appearing a single time and 15% to 20% taken by the ten largest. V shed 4 bases and J shed 6 bases, with 16 bases lying between them. This CDR3 comprises 15 residues. From germline, CDR1 is SGDLS and CDR2 YYNGEE. The rearrangement links TRBV9 to TRBJ2-2, with a possible D match to TRBD1 (5 bases). What was sequenced was peripheral blood. This clonotype was sampled from a man aged 55 to 70 with acute or convalescent COVID-19. The chain's CDR3 is CASSRVGARAGELFF. Here the CDR3 DNA reads TGTGCCAGCAGCAGGGTTGGGGCCCGGGCCGGGGAGCTGTTTTTT.